A selection of T cell receptor beta chains follows, all from one sample in a study of blood T cell repertoires in COVID-19. Data came from immunoSEQ multiplex PCR; TCRdb stores just in-frame clones and leaves some out. The sample shows under 200,000 clones, approximately 83% of them seen only once. Sample: peripheral blood. These receptors all come from a man between 70 and 80 years old who had recovered from COVID-19. Both conserved end residues are part of each CDR3. A D gene is named only where the DNA matches it firmly. Not all rows give a size; the values are once, few, many and, for expanded clones, a class.

clone_size	v_call	cdr3_length	d_call	j_call	cdr3_aa	cdr3_nt
.	TRBV30	14	.	TRBJ1-2	CAWFRRLGDYGYTF	TGTGCCTGGTTCCGTCGGTTAGGGGACTATGGCTACACCTTC
.	TRBV7-9	13	TRBD1	TRBJ1-2	CASRSTGNYGYTF	TGTGCCAGCAGATCGACAGGGAACTATGGCTACACCTTC
.	TRBV5-6	15	TRBD1	TRBJ1-1	CASSAPQGLNTEAFF	TGTGCCAGCAGCGCACCACAGGGGTTAAACACTGAAGCTTTCTTT
few	TRBV9	18	TRBD2	TRBJ2-3	CASSVGLAGATSTDTQYF	TGTGCCAGCAGCGTGGGACTAGCGGGTGCAACTAGCACAGATACGCAGTATTTT
.	TRBV9	16	TRBD2	TRBJ2-5	CASSAGLAGVQETQYF	TGTGCCAGCAGCGCGGGACTAGCGGGAGTTCAAGAGACCCAGTACTTC
.	TRBV4-1	17	.	TRBJ2-2	CASSQEIPVRWTGELFF	TGCGCCAGCAGCCAAGAGATACCAGTAAGATGGACCGGGGAGCTGTTTTTT
once	TRBV9	13	.	TRBJ2-1	CASSPRTYNEQFF	TGTGCCAGCAGCCCTAGGACCTACAATGAGCAGTTCTTC
.	TRBV7-6	15	.	TRBJ1-3	CASSSGHNSGNTIYF	TGTGCCAGCAGCTCGGGACACAACTCTGGAAACACCATATATTTT
.	TRBV7-9	14	TRBD1	TRBJ2-7	CASSHRDRRYEQYF	TGTGCCAGCAGCCACCGGGACAGGAGGTACGAGCAGTACTTC
.	TRBV7-9	16	TRBD2	TRBJ2-1	CASSPGTSGYHNEQFF	TGTGCCAGCAGCCCCGGGACTAGCGGATACCACAATGAGCAGTTCTTC
.	TRBV12-3/TRBV12-4	13	.	TRBJ2-3	CASSRGGSDTQYF	TGTGCCAGCAGTAGGGGGGGTTCAGATACGCAGTATTTT
once	TRBV15	13	.	TRBJ1-4	CATSAATNEKLFF	TGTGCCACCAGTGCAGCAACTAATGAAAAACTGTTTTTT
.	TRBV5-4	16	TRBD2	TRBJ2-1	CASSFGGRAPYNEQFF	TGTGCCAGCAGCTTCGGCGGGAGGGCCCCCTACAATGAGCAGTTCTTC
once	TRBV5-4	19	TRBD1	TRBJ2-6	CASSSPPGQASGGANVLTF	TGTGCCAGCAGTTCCCCCCCGGGACAGGCGTCAGGAGGGGCCAACGTCCTGACTTTC
few	TRBV5-5	14	TRBD2	TRBJ2-7	CASSSTSGNYEQYF	TGTGCCAGCAGCTCGACTAGCGGGAACTACGAGCAGTACTTC
.	TRBV5-4	14	.	TRBJ1-1	CASSLGQMNTEAFF	TGTGCCAGCAGCTTGGGACAGATGAACACTGAAGCTTTCTTT
.	TRBV7-2	18	TRBD2	TRBJ2-3	CASSGVAGWRGSTDTQYF	TGTGCCAGCAGCGGGGTAGCGGGGTGGAGGGGTAGCACAGATACGCAGTATTTT
.	TRBV2	15	TRBD1	TRBJ2-1	CASRVTGVGYNEQFF	TGTGCCAGCAGAGTGACAGGGGTAGGGTACAATGAGCAGTTCTTC
.	TRBV19	15	.	TRBJ1-5	CASSATGGRDQPQHF	TGTGCCAGTAGTGCGACGGGGGGGAGGGATCAGCCCCAGCATTTT
once	TRBV6-1	15	.	TRBJ2-7	CASSDPGTPGYEQYF	TGTGCCAGCAGTGATCCCGGGACTCCCGGCTACGAGCAGTACTTC
few	TRBV15	15	.	TRBJ2-3	CATSRDGIATDTQYF	TGTGCCACCAGCAGAGATGGAATAGCGACAGATACGCAGTATTTT
.	TRBV29-1	15	.	TRBJ1-2	CSVQEPNTGNYGYTF	TGCAGCGTTCAAGAACCGAATACAGGGAACTATGGCTACACCTTC
.	TRBV18	18	TRBD1	TRBJ2-1	CASSPERQGAYTWYEQFF	TGTGCCAGCTCCCCAGAAAGACAGGGGGCCTATACCTGGTATGAGCAGTTCTTC
.	TRBV29-1	12	.	TRBJ1-1	CSVKDSYTEAFF	TGCAGCGTCAAAGACAGTTACACTGAAGCTTTCTTT
.	TRBV10-1	14	.	TRBJ2-3	CASSASSERDTQYF	TGCGCCAGCAGTGCAAGCTCGGAGAGGGATACGCAGTATTTT
.	TRBV6-5	14	.	TRBJ2-5	CASSYSQTQETQYF	TGTGCCAGCAGTTACTCACAGACCCAAGAGACCCAGTACTTC
.	TRBV9	13	.	TRBJ2-2	CASSVYNTGELFF	TGTGCCAGCAGCGTCTATAACACCGGGGAGCTGTTTTTT
.	TRBV7-3	15	TRBD2	TRBJ2-3	CASSLKLASTDTQYF	TGTGCCAGCAGCTTAAAACTAGCGAGCACAGATACGCAGTATTTT
few	TRBV19	14	TRBD1	TRBJ2-7	CASSIAWDSYEQYF	TGTGCCAGTAGTATCGCCTGGGACAGCTACGAGCAGTACTTC
.	TRBV12-3/TRBV12-4	12	.	TRBJ2-1	CASRPLGSEQFF	TGTGCCAGCAGACCACTAGGGAGTGAGCAGTTCTTC
.	TRBV6-2/TRBV6-3	15	.	TRBJ2-3	CASSHRDGRTDTQYF	TGTGCCAGCAGCCACAGGGACGGACGCACAGATACGCAGTATTTT
.	TRBV5-1	16	.	TRBJ2-3	CASSSGASSSTDTQYF	TGCGCCAGCAGCAGCGGAGCCAGCTCTAGCACAGATACGCAGTATTTT
.	TRBV5-1	12	TRBD1	TRBJ2-1	CASSPGQGPRFF	TGCGCCAGCAGCCCGGGACAGGGGCCAAGGTTCTTC